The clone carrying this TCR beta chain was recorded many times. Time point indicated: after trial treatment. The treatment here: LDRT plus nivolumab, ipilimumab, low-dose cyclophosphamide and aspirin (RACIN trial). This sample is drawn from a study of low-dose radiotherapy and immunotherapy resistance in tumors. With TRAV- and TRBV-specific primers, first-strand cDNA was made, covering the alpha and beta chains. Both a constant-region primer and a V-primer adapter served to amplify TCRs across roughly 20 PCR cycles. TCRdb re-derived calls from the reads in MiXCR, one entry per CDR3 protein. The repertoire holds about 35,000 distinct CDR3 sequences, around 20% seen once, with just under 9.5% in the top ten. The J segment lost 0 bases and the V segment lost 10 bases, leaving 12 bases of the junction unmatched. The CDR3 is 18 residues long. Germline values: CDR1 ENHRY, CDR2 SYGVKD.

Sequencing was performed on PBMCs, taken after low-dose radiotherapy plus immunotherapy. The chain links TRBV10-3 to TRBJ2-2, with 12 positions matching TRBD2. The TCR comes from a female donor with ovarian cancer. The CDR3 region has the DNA TGTGCCACCTCTGGACTAGCGGGAAGACCTTCGAACACCGGGGAGCTGTTTTTT. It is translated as CATSGLAGRPSNTGELFF.